One and the same sample provided the 29 T cell receptor beta chains below, sequenced in a study of cytomegalovirus exposure and HLA in healthy donors. Primers: 60 Vbeta forward and 13 Jbeta reverse. Here immunoSEQ multiplex PCR was the method, and the copy in TCRdb shows in-frame clones only, minus some. The table shows 150,000 to 200,000 clones, with 60% to 85% occurring only once. The material sequenced was PBMCs. The receptor source for this set is a male donor in good health and CMV-seropositive.

This chain uses TRBV7-9 with TRBJ1-2; 7 nucleotides align to TRBD1. V was clipped by 4 bases and J by 8 bases; unmatched bases: 16. The CDR3 consists of 16 residues. CDR1 and CDR2 from the germline V gene are SEHNR and FQNEAQ (reference sequence). CDR3 residues: CASSSASTGLFRGYTF. CDR3 in DNA: TGTGCCAGCAGCTCCGCCTCGACAGGGCTCTTTCGAGGCTACACCTTC.

This rearrangement joins TRBV10-3 to TRBJ1-6; 9 nucleotides agree with TRBD1. The CDR3 spans 16 residues. Germline assignment: CDR1 ENHRY and CDR2 SYGVKD. V dropped 2 bases and J dropped 9; count of bases not matched to a gene: 8. CDR3 loop: CAISEGSGQGFSPLHF. CDR3 DNA sequence: TGTGCCATCAGTGAGGGTTCGGGACAGGGTTTTTCACCCCTCCACTTT.

The J gene is TRBJ1-6, the V gene TRBV6-1; TRBD1 is a possible D gene (6 bases). The CDR3 has 15 amino acids. CDR1 and CDR2 (germline): MNHNS, SASEGT. Trimming cost V 2 bases and J 10 bases, with 15 bases left between them. The CDR3 region is CASSETGGAGSPLHF. As DNA, the CDR3 is TGTGCCAGCAGTGAAACTGGGGGGGCAGGGTCACCCCTCCACTTT.

This clone occurred once. The chain is built from TRBV10-3 and TRBJ2-6; 7 bases fit TRBD2. CDR3 length equals 17 residues. J gave up 0 bases and V 4 bases, and 6 bases lay outside the gene matches. The germline CDR1 and CDR2 sequences are ENHRY and SYGVKD. As DNA, the CDR3 is TGTGCCATCAGTGTTCAGCGGGGCGCCTCTGGGGCCAACGTCCTGACTTTC. Translated, it gives CAISVQRGASGANVLTF.

A note on this clone: At one end, the junction sequence differs from germline, possibly due to a read error. The chain joins TRBV7-9 to TRBJ1-1; D is uncertain. This CDR3 is 12 amino acids long. Looked up from germline, CDR1 is SEHNR and CDR2 is FQNEAQ (reference sequence). CDR3 DNA: TGTTCCAGCAGCCCCCATCTCCGGGAAGCTTTCTTT. It translates to CSSSPHLREAFF.

The genes are TRBV11-2 and TRBJ2-7, with unresolved D. Germline V CDR1 and CDR2: SGHAT, FQNNGV. V was clipped by 0 bases and J by 3 bases, with 9 bases between them. The CDR3 runs 14 residues. The CDR3 sequence: CASSLDFQVYEQYF. DNA of the CDR3: TGTGCCAGCAGCTTAGACTTTCAGGTCTACGAGCAGTACTTC.

The V gene is TRBV5-4, the J gene TRBJ2-2; D call uncertain. V lost 4 bases and J 4 bases, leaving 8 bases between the germline ends. The germline V gene encodes CDR1 SGHNT and CDR2 YYREEE (reference sequence). The CDR3 is 13 residues long. CDR3 sequence (DNA): TGTGCCAGCAGCGGCCCTTTCACCGGGGAGCTGTTTTTT. As protein: CASSGPFTGELFF. The full variable domain, with the rest looked up from reference TRBV5-4 and TRBJ2-2, is ETGVTQSPTHLIKTRGQQVTLRCSSQSGHNTVSWYQQALGQGPQFIFQYYREEENGRGNFPPRFSGLQFPNYSSELNVNALELDDSALYLCASSGPFTGELFFGEGSRLTVL.

This CDR3 is CASSQGGGGQTLTDTQYF. CDR3 DNA: TGCGCCAGCAGCCAAGGGGGCGGGGGCCAAACTCTCACAGATACGCAGTATTTT. The genes are TRBV4-1 and TRBJ2-3; a weak D match, TRBD2 (7 bases). This CDR3 is 18 amino acids long. Germline V lookup: CDR1 MGHRA, CDR2 YSYEKL. Trimming removed 1 base from V and 2 bases from J, with 19 bases in between.

The V call is TRBV12-2, the J call TRBJ1-1; the table gives TRBD1 as D, unverified against the DNA. TRBV12-2 is listed as a pseudogene. This CDR3 region has 15 residues. The CDR3, as DNA: TGTGCAAGTCGCTTAGGGGACAGGACAAACACTGAAGCTTTCTTT. It specifies CASRLGDRTNTEAFF.

This chain uses TRBV11-2 with TRBJ2-5, with TRBD2 matching 7 bases. After removal of 7 bases from V and 5 bases from J, the junction contained 10 bases not matched to a gene. The CDR3 sequence is 14 residues long. CDR1 is SGHAT, CDR2 FQNNGV, per germline. The CDR3 here is CASTLTGGPETQYF. In DNA form, the CDR3 reads TGTGCCAGCACCCTAACGGGGGGACCGGAGACCCAGTACTTC.

This sequence joins TRBV7-9 and TRBJ2-1; the match to TRBD2 covers 7 bases. The V gene end was trimmed by 5 bases and the J gene end by 11 bases; junction bases not matched to a gene: 6. The CDR3 is made up of 12 amino acids. Per the germline V gene, CDR1 is SEHNR and CDR2 is FQNEAQ (reference sequence). In DNA form, the CDR3 reads TGTGCCAGCAGCCCGCCAGCGGGGAAGCAGTTCTTC. Encoded protein: CASSPPAGKQFF.

In this sample, this clone turned up once. The gene calls are TRBV7-3 and TRBJ2-2; no reliable D call. Trimming removed 8 bases at V and 4 bases at J, with 8 bases between. In germline, CDR1 is SGHTA, CDR2 FQGTGA. CDR3 size: 12 residues. The CDR3 sequence is CASGLSTGELFF. DNA for the CDR3: TGTGCCAGCGGCCTTTCCACCGGGGAGCTGTTTTTT.

The V call is TRBV2, the J call TRBJ1-5, with TRBD1 as a possible D gene (5 bases). Trimming took 4 bases from V and 4 from J, leaving 5 bases between them. CDR1 SNHLY and CDR2 FYNNEI come from the germline V gene. This CDR3 is built from 12 residues. The CDR3 DNA sequence: TGTGCCAGCAGTGCAGGGAATCAGCCCCAGCATTTT. This sequence encodes CASSAGNQPQHF.

This clone has a handful of counts. V and J are TRBV4-1 and TRBJ1-3; a weak D match, TRBD1 (5 bases). The germline CDR1 and CDR2 sequences are MGHRA and YSYEKL. The CDR3 spans 16 residues. V was pared by 0 bases and J by 2 bases, with 11 bases between. In DNA form, the CDR3 reads TGCGCCAGCAGCCAAGACTCAGGGTCAGCTGGAAACACCATATATTTT. Amino acid sequence: CASSQDSGSAGNTIYF.

This sequence joins TRBV19 and TRBJ1-1; D is possibly TRBD1 (5 bases). The V end lost 3 bases, the J end lost 0 bases, and 8 bases lay between the germline ends. Looked up from germline, CDR1 is LNHDA and CDR2 is SQIVND (reference sequence). This CDR3 is built from 14 residues. The CDR3 reads CASSMTAMNTEAFF. In DNA form, the CDR3 reads TGTGCCAGTAGTATGACAGCTATGAACACTGAAGCTTTCTTT.

The V gene is TRBV6-5, the J gene TRBJ2-2; tentative D call: TRBD2 (7 bases). The CDR3 has 16 amino acids. V was clipped by 4 bases and J by 6 bases, with 18 bases between them. The germline CDR1 and CDR2 sequences are MNHEY and SVGAGI. For the CDR3, the DNA is TGTGCCAGCAGTTTTAGGGGGGAGGGAGGCGCCGGGGAGCTGTTTTTT. Translation: CASSFRGEGGAGELFF.

Comment on this clone: At one boundary the junction diverges from the germline segment, which might be a read error. This rearrangement joins TRBV7-9 to TRBJ1-1; D unclear. The CDR3 has 14 residues. Germline assignment: CDR1 SEHNR and CDR2 FQNEAQ (reference sequence). The CDR3 here is CSSSYPGLDTEAFF. The CDR3 DNA follows: TGTTCCAGCAGCTACCCGGGGTTGGACACTGAAGCTTTCTTT. The entire variable domain, with the rest obtained from reference TRBV7-9 and TRBJ1-1, is as follows: DTGVSQNPRHKITKRGQNVTFRCDPISEHNRLYWYRQTLGQGPEFLTYFQNEAQLEKSRLLSDRFSAERPKGSFSTLEIQRTEQGDSAMYLCSSSYPGLDTEAFFGQGTRLTVV.

This clone is a singleton in its sample. The J gene is TRBJ1-5, the V gene TRBV9, with D perhaps TRBD1 (6 bases). This CDR3 has 12 residues. V was trimmed by 3 bases and J by 5 bases, leaving 6 bases between them. CDR1 is SGDLS and CDR2 is YYNGEE in the germline V gene. The CDR3 DNA sequence: TGTGCCAGCAGCGACAGGGATCAGCCCCAGCATTTT. Residues: CASSDRDQPQHF.

This chain links TRBV19 with TRBJ2-5; tentatively, D is TRBD2 (5 bases). CDR1 LNHDA and CDR2 SQIVND come from the germline V gene (reference sequence). V lost 3 bases and J lost 5, with 16 bases in between. CDR3 length equals 15 residues. The CDR3 bases are TGTGCCAGTAGTATCTGGGCTAGCTTGGAGGAGACCCAGTACTTC. Amino acids: CASSIWASLEETQYF.

The chain has TRBV30 and TRBJ1-1; the match to TRBD1 covers 7 bases. V trimming: 3 bases; J trimming: 0 bases; junction bases outside the gene matches: 4. Germline CDR1 reads GTSNPN; CDR2 reads SVGIG (reference sequence). The CDR3 has 14 amino acids. The CDR3 bases are TGTGCCTGGAGGGACGGGACAGTGAACACTGAAGCTTTCTTT. Amino acids: CAWRDGTVNTEAFF. The variable domain in full, completed from reference TRBV30 and TRBJ1-1, reads SQTIHQWPATLVQPVGSPLSLECTVEGTSNPNLYWYRQAAGRGLQLLFYSVGIGQISSEVPQNLSASRPQDRQFILSSKKLLLSDSGFYLCAWRDGTVNTEAFFGQGTRLTVV.

V usage is TRBV30 and J usage is TRBJ1-6, with 7 bases that match TRBD1. V lost 4 bases to trimming and J lost 10 bases; unmatched junction nucleotides: 10. The length of the CDR3 is 14 residues. The V gene's germline CDR1 is GTSNPN and CDR2 SVGIG (reference sequence). CDR3 region: CAWKSGTAYSPLHF. The CDR3 DNA reads TGTGCCTGGAAGTCTGGGACAGCTTACTCACCCCTCCACTTT.

This clone has a single count. This chain connects TRBV6-1 to TRBJ2-1, with D possibly matching TRBD2 (5 bases). Germline V lookup: CDR1 MNHNS, CDR2 SASEGT. Trimming took off 4 bases at V and 9 bases at J, with 10 bases between the two ends. This CDR3 spans 12 amino acids. CDR3 in amino acids: CASSGQGSEQFF. CDR3 in DNA: TGTGCCAGCAGTGGACAAGGGAGTGAGCAGTTCTTC.

The chain joins TRBV2 to TRBJ1-5; 10 nucleotides align to TRBD1. Germline V gene sequence: CDR1 SNHLY, CDR2 FYNNEI. V trimming: 7 bases; J trimming: 7 bases; junction bases outside the gene matches: 10. The CDR3 covers 15 residues. DNA for the CDR3: TGTGCCAGCACCTCCCGGGACAGGGGTAGGCAGCCCCAGCATTTT. Translated: CASTSRDRGRQPQHF.

This clone occurred a few times. The J gene is TRBJ2-6, the V gene TRBV7-9, with 7 nucleotides matching TRBD2. The CDR3 contains 18 residues. Germline loops: CDR1 SEHNR, CDR2 FQNEAQ (reference sequence). Trimming took 2 bases from V and 0 from J; bases not matched to a gene: 7. CDR3 sequence: CASSLSGGGTSGANVLTF. The CDR3 DNA is TGTGCCAGCAGCTTATCTGGGGGGGGGACCTCTGGGGCCAACGTCCTGACTTTC.

The count of this clone is one. V and J are TRBV29-1 and TRBJ2-7; weak D call: TRBD2 (6 bases). Germline CDR1 SQVTM, CDR2 ANQGSEA. The V end was cut by 6 bases, the J end by 5 bases, with 8 bases between. The length of the CDR3 is 10 residues. The CDR3: CSVRGNEQYF. CDR3 coding DNA: TGCAGCGTCCGGGGGAACGAGCAGTACTTC.

V is TRBV19 and J is TRBJ1-6; 7 bases line up with TRBD1. There are 14 residues in the CDR3. Germline lookup yields CDR1 LNHDA and CDR2 SQIVND (reference sequence). V gave up 5 bases and J gave up 7 bases; unmatched junction bases: 5. CDR3 nucleotides: TGTGCCAGTAGTGTACGGGGACAGAATTCACCCCTCCACTTT. The encoded protein is CASSVRGQNSPLHF.

The chain is built from TRBV11-3 and TRBJ2-5; 12 nucleotides agree with TRBD1. CDR1 and CDR2 from the germline V gene are SGHNT and YENEEA. After removal of 1 base from V and 5 bases from J, the junction contained 8 bases not matched to a gene. The CDR3 loop spans 17 amino acids. CDR3 amino acids: CASSLVGPGQGAETQYF. The DNA of the CDR3 is TGTGCCAGCAGCTTAGTGGGGCCGGGACAGGGGGCCGAGACCCAGTACTTC.

This clone was counted between two and nine times. J is TRBJ1-1 and V is TRBV4-1, with 7 positions matching TRBD1. CDR1 is MGHRA, CDR2 YSYEKL, per germline. The CDR3 consists of 14 residues. The ends lost 2 bases at V and 11 bases at J; junction bases unmatched: 11. CDR3 sequence reads: CASSQTGDSCGAFF. CDR3 coding DNA: TGCGCCAGCAGCCAAACAGGGGATTCCTGTGGGGCTTTCTTT.

The chain couples TRBV30 to TRBJ2-7, with a tentative D call TRBD1 (5 bases). V was clipped by 0 bases and J by 0 bases, with 6 bases between them. CDR1 is GTSNPN and CDR2 is SVGIG in the germline V gene (reference sequence). This CDR3 has 13 amino acids. The chain's CDR3 is CAWSVGDSYEQYF. The DNA of the CDR3 is TGTGCCTGGAGTGTAGGGGACTCCTACGAGCAGTACTTC.